This TCR beta chain emerged from a study of cytomegalovirus exposure and HLA in healthy donors. On this clone: Its target is not known.

Findings and caveats of the study: Judged likely to be a sequencing artifact was a cluster of highly shared sequence variants.

PCR used 60 Vbeta primers and 13 Jbeta primers. The assay was immunoSEQ multiplex PCR, and TCRdb's table has in-frame clones only and misses some. The sample's table shows some 110,000 clones. Germline trimming cut 3 bases from V and 6 bases from J; bases unmatched to any gene: 6. Germline V gene lookup returns CDR1 KGHSH and CDR2 LQKENI. This CDR3 is built from 14 residues. The chain combines TRBV18 with TRBJ1-2, with 8 bases identical to TRBD1. Material: PBMCs. This clonotype was sampled from a man aged 40-49 years in good health and CMV-seronegative. CDR3 amino acids: CASSPGQGNNGYTF. Written as DNA, the CDR3 is TGTGCCAGCTCACCCGGACAGGGCAACAATGGCTACACCTTC.